This T cell receptor beta chain derives from a study of CD8 T cells in ankylosing spondylitis. Findings of the study overall: Ankylosing spondylitis blood appeared to be characterized by a TCR beta motif of 8 or 9 highly homologous variants. Significant enrichment of disease-linked clones was reported in matched ankylosing spondylitis synovial fluid.

Trimming left V 5 bases short and J 3 bases short, with 13 bases between. Germline V gene sequence: CDR1 DFQATT, CDR2 SNEGSKA (reference sequence). There are 13 residues in the CDR3. At least ten counts were recorded for this clonotype. Antigen unknown. Quantitative 5'-RACE was performed with molecular barcodes, and it yielded the TCR beta libraries. One entry per CDR3 protein, called by TCRdb with MiXCR from the 5' RACE reads. The sample records around 210,000 distinct CDR3 sequences, approximately 8% being singletons. This sequence originates from a female donor with ankylosing spondylitis or in good health (not recorded which). The chain has TRBV20-1 and TRBJ1-1, with D perhaps matching TRBD1 (5 bases). The sequencing input was blood, either unsorted or a sorted T cell fraction (not recorded which). As DNA, the CDR3 is TGCAGTGCTGGGGCGGGGTTGGACACTGAAGCTTTCTTT. It specifies CSAGAGLDTEAFF.